The source of this T cell receptor (beta chain) is a study of blood T cells in healthy people across ages. Regarding this clonotype: Its cognate antigen is unknown.

Primers used in a second PCR of about 6 to 11 cycles were a sample-barcoded 5' primer and a J-beta primer mix. TCRdb re-called the 5' RACE reads through MiXCR, storing one row per CDR3 protein. The sample has roughly 830,000 distinct CDR3 sequences; roughly 60% are singletons. Points from the study as a whole: CMV infection status of these donors was not known.

This clonotype originated in a man aged 25-45 years in good health. Sequencing was performed on blood.

The CDR3 DNA sequence: TGTGCCAGCAGCGCCAGGAGGGGCGGAGGTAGGAACACTGAAGCTTTCTTT. It encodes CASSARRGGGRNTEAFF. V and J are TRBV7-9 and TRBJ1-1; TRBD1 is a possible D gene (5 bases). This CDR3 has 17 amino acids. Trimming took 5 bases from V and 1 from J, leaving 20 bases between them. Germline V gene lookup returns CDR1 SEHNR and CDR2 FQNEAQ (reference sequence).